This T cell receptor beta chain comes out of a study of blood T cell repertoires in COVID-19. Turning to the study itself: The United States, Italy and Spain were the sources of the acute and convalescent COVID-19 samples. In each case, the material was cDNA or gDNA derived from T cells, B-cell-depleted T cells, or PBMCs.

Per the original data handling: Reference gene primers were amplified, and this amplification served to estimate nucleated cell counts. Measured with immunoSEQ multiplex PCR; TCRdb has only the in-frame clones, and not every one. The V and J calls and clone size come from that table; D and trimming were worked out from the DNA. The sample contains tens of thousands of clones, 86% of which appear only once. The CDR3 contains 15 residues. Germline V gene sequence: CDR1 LGHDT, CDR2 YNNKEL (reference sequence). V was clipped by 1 base and J by 5 bases; unmatched bases: 5. The sequence was obtained from a man older than 75 in a cohort sampled during active COVID-19. Sequencing used peripheral blood. The chain uses TRBV3-1 (or the pseudogene TRBV3-2) and TRBJ1-2; 9 bases match TRBD1. CDR3 region: CASSQGTGERYGYTF. The CDR3 nucleotides are TGTGCCAGCAGCCAAGGGACAGGGGAAAGGTATGGCTACACCTTC.